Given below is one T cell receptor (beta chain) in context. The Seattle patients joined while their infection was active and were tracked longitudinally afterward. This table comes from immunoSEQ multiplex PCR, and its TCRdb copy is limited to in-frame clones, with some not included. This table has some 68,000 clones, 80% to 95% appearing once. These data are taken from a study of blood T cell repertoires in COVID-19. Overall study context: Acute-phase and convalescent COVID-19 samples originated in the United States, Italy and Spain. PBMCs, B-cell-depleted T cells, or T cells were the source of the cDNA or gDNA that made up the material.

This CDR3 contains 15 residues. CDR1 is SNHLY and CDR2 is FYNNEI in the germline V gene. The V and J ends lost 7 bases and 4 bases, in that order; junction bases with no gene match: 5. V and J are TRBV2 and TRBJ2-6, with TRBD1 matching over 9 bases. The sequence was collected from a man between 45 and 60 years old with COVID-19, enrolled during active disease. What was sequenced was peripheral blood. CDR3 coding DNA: TGTGCCAGCAAAGTACAGGGGGCCGGGGCCAACGTCCTGACTTTC. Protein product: CASKVQGAGANVLTF.